This T cell receptor beta chain is from a study of blood T cell repertoires in COVID-19. On the study more broadly: Acute-phase and convalescent COVID-19 samples originated in the United States, Italy and Spain. PBMCs, B-cell-depleted T cells, or T cells provided the cDNA or gDNA that made up the material.

In the authors' workflow: Reference gene primers were amplified, and this amplification served to estimate nucleated cell counts. Assay: immunoSEQ multiplex PCR; the TCRdb copy retains only in-frame clones and omits some. The V and J calls and the clone size are those of that table, but D and trimming were determined from the DNA. This sample has about 130,000 clones, with approximately 77% found just once. The receptor comes from a man older than 75 with acute or convalescent COVID-19. Sequenced material: peripheral blood.

CDR3 loop: CASSFAGVSSTDTQYF. The CDR3 DNA is TGTGCCAGCAGCTTCGCGGGGGTCTCTAGCACAGATACGCAGTATTTT. V is TRBV7-9 and J is TRBJ2-3; 7 positions agree with TRBD2. The germline V gene has CDR1 SEHNR and CDR2 FQNEAQ (reference sequence). The CDR3 consists of 16 residues. The trim removed 3 bases at V and 0 bases at J, leaving 6 bases unmatched.